A single sample is the source of the 8 T cell receptor beta chains below, sequenced in a study of blood T cell repertoires in COVID-19. Sequenced by immunoSEQ multiplex PCR; TCRdb stores in-frame clones only, minus some. The repertoire includes 270,000 or so clones, around 86% of them detected once, and around 2.9% sits in the top ten. Sequenced material: peripheral blood. Source of these receptors: a young woman with active or convalescent COVID-19.

The rearrangement links TRBV12-3 or TRBV12-4 to TRBJ2-1, with no clear D. The ends were cut back, 3 bases at V and 8 bases at J, with 8 bases in the middle. This CDR3 spans 12 amino acids. The CDR3 reads CASSFGVDEQFF. The CDR3 bases are TGTGCCAGCAGTTTTGGAGTCGATGAGCAGTTCTTC.

The chain combines TRBV5-1 with TRBJ1-3; 7 bases match TRBD1. V shed 7 bases and J 4 bases; nucleotides not matched to a gene: 5. The CDR3 extends over 13 amino acids. Germline V lookup: CDR1 SGHRS, CDR2 YFSETQ. Here the CDR3 reads CASQQGYGNTIYF. The CDR3 nucleotides are TGCGCCAGCCAACAGGGGTACGGAAACACCATATATTTT.

The rearrangement joins TRBV3-1 (or the pseudogene TRBV3-2) to TRBJ1-2; possible D gene TRBD1, 6 bases. From germline, CDR1 is LGHDT and CDR2 YNNKEL (reference sequence). Trimming cost V 2 bases and J 4 bases, with 11 bases left between them. The CDR3 has 14 residues. CDR3 in amino acids: CASSQWKGGYGYTF. CDR3 DNA sequence: TGTGCCAGCAGCCAATGGAAAGGGGGCTATGGCTACACCTTC.

This CDR3 reads CASSARARQFF. CDR3 bases: TGTGCCAGCAGTGCCCGAGCTCGTCAGTTCTTC. The V gene is TRBV2, the J gene TRBJ2-1, with unresolved D. CDR3 length: 11 residues. Germline-derived CDR1 and CDR2 are SNHLY and FYNNEI. Trimming shortened V by 4 bases and J by 13 bases, and 11 bases separated the two germline ends. The complete variable domain, with remaining parts taken from reference TRBV2 and TRBJ2-1, reads EPEVTQTPSHQVTQMGQEVILRCVPISNHLYFYWYRQILGQKVEFLVSFYNNEISEKSEIFDDQFSVERPDGSNFTLKIRSTKLEDSAMYFCASSARARQFFGPGTRLTVL.

J is TRBJ2-7 and V is TRBV6-5; TRBD2 matches 7 bases. The CDR3 is 14 amino acids. Germline CDR1 MNHEY, CDR2 SVGAGI. Trimming at V came to 5 bases and at J to 9 bases, leaving 13 bases not matched to a gene. CDR3 loop: CASSKDGTTPRQYF. The CDR3, as DNA: TGTGCCAGCAGTAAGGACGGGACTACCCCTCGGCAGTACTTC.

V is TRBV7-8 and J is TRBJ2-1, with 8 positions matching TRBD1. The junction had 8 bases not matched to a gene; V was cut back by 0 bases and J by 4 bases. CDR1 is SGHVS and CDR2 is FQNEAQ in the germline V gene. The CDR3 runs 17 residues. The CDR3 sequence: CASSLAWAGGSYNEQFF. DNA of the CDR3: TGTGCCAGCAGCTTAGCCTGGGCAGGGGGCTCTTACAATGAGCAGTTCTTC.

The chain recombines TRBV13 with TRBJ1-2; no clear D gene. The CDR3 loop spans 13 amino acids. Germline lookup yields CDR1 PRHDT and CDR2 FYEKMQ (reference sequence). V was pared by 2 bases and J by 8 bases, with 12 bases between. CDR3 nucleotides: TGTGCCAGCAGCTTAATTTCCCTTCGGGGCTACACCTTC. Translating it yields CASSLISLRGYTF.

The V call is TRBV5-1, the J call TRBJ2-4, with D perhaps matching TRBD1 (5 bases). This CDR3 has 14 residues. V shed 0 bases and J shed 8 bases, with 12 bases lying between them. In germline, CDR1 is SGHRS, CDR2 YFSETQ. This CDR3 reads CASSLDGQGYIQYF. CDR3 sequence (DNA): TGCGCCAGCAGCTTGGACGGTCAGGGTTACATTCAGTACTTC.